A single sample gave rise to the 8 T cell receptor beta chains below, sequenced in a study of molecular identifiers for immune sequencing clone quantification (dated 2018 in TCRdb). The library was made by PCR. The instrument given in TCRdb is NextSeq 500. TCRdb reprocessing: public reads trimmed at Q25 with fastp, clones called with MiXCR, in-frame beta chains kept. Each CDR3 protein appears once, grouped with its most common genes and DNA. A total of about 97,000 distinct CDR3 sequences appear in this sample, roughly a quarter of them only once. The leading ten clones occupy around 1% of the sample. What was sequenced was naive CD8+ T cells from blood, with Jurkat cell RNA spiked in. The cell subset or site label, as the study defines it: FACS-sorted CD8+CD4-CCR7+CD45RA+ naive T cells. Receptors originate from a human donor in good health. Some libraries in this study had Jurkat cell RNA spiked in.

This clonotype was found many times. CDR3 residues: CASSLGPREQNIQYF. The CDR3 DNA reads TGTGCCAGCAGCTTAGGCCCCAGGGAGCAAAACATTCAGTACTTC. This chain joins TRBV13 and TRBJ2-4; D tentatively reads TRBD1 or TRBD2 (5 bases each). Germline values: CDR1 PRHDT, CDR2 FYEKMQ (reference sequence). V lost 0 bases to trimming and J lost 5 bases, with 11 bases between them. The CDR3 totals 15 residues.

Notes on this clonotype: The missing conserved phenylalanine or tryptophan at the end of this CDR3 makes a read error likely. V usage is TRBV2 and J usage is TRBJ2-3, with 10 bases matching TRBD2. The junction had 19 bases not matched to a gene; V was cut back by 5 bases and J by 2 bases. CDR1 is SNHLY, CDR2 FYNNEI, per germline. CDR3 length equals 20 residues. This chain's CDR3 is CASSFNDLSGGMYYTDTQYL. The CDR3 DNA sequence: TGTGCCAGCAGTTTCAACGACCTTAGCGGGGGGATGTACTACACAGATACGCAGTATCTT.

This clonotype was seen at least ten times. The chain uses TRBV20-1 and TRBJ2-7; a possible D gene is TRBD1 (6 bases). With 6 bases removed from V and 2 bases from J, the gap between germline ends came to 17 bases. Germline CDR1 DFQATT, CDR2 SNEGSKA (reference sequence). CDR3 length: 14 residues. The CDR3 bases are TGCAGTGCGAGGGACATAGGGGTAACCTACGAGCAGTACTTC. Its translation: CSARDIGVTYEQYF.

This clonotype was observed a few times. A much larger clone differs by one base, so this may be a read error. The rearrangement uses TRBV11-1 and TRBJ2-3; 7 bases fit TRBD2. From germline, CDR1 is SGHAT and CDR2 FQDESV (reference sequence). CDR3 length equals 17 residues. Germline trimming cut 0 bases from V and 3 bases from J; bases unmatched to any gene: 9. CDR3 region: CASSLAPGGSWTDTQYF. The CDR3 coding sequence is TGTGCCAGCAGCTTAGCTCCTGGCGGGAGTTGGACAGATACGCAGTATTTT. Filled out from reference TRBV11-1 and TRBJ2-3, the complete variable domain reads EAEVAQSPRYKITEKSQAVAFWCDPISGHATLYWYRQILGQGPELLVQFQDESVVDDSQLPKDRFSAERLKGVDSTLKIQPAELGDSAMYLCASSLAPGGSWTDTQYFGPGTRLTVL.

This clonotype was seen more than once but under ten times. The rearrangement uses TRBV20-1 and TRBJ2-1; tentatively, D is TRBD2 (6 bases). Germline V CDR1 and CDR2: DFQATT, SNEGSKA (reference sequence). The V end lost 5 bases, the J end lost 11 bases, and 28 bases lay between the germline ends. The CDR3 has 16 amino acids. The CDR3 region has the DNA TGCAGTGCTCCAAATCTGATCGGGACTCCCGGAACCCAGCAGTTCTTC. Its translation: CSAPNLIGTPGTQQFF.

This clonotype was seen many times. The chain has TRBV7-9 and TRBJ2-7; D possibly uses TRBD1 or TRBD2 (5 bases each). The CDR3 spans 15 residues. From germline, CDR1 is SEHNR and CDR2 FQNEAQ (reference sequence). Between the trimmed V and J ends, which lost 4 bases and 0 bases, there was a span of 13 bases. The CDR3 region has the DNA TGTGCCAGCAGCTCCCGGGACCAATCCTCCTACGAGCAGTACTTC. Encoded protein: CASSSRDQSSYEQYF.

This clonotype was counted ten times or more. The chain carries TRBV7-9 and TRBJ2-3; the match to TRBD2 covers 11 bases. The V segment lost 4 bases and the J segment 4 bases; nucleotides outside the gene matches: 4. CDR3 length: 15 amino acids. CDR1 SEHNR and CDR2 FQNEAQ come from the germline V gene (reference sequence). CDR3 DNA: TGTGCCAGCAGCTCCACTAGCGGGAGCGCAGATACGCAGTATTTT. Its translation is CASSSTSGSADTQYF.

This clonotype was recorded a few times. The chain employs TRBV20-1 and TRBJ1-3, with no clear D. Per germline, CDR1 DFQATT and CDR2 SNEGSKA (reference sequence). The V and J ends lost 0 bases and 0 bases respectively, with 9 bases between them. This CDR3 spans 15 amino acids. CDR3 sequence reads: CSARELDPSGNTIYF. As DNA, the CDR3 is TGCAGTGCTAGAGAGCTCGACCCCTCTGGAAACACCATATATTTT.